The 25 T cell receptor beta chains listed next were all sequenced from one sample in a study of STAT5B mutations in CD4+ large granular lymphocyte leukemia. The protocol was immunoSEQ multiplex PCR, while the TCRdb copy is restricted to in-frame clones and leaves out a portion. The sample gives 20,000 to 25,000 clones, around three quarters of which show up once; roughly 0.4% is in the top ten. The sample taken for sequencing was CD4+ T cells from blood buffy coats. The receptors shown here come from a human donor in good health.

This clone has a single count. The rearrangement links TRBV6-5 to TRBJ1-2, with 7 bases lining up with TRBD1. The germline gives CDR1 MNHEY, CDR2 SVGAGI. J was trimmed by 1 base and V by 2 bases; bases with no gene match: 1. The CDR3 spans 14 residues. CDR3 region: CASSYGTVNYGYTF. The CDR3 nucleotides read TGTGCCAGCAGTTACGGGACAGTTAACTATGGCTACACCTTC.

This chain links TRBV4-1 with TRBJ2-3; 8 bases fit TRBD2. Trimming took 0 bases from V and 1 from J; bases not matched to a gene: 9. Germline lookup yields CDR1 MGHRA and CDR2 YSYEKL. This CDR3 contains 18 residues. CDR3 sequence: CASSQDPRVAGRTDTQYF. DNA of the CDR3: TGCGCCAGCAGCCAAGATCCCAGGGTAGCGGGACGCACAGATACGCAGTATTTT.

The V and J genes are TRBV4-2 and TRBJ1-4; D gene uncertain. The CDR3 loop spans 16 amino acids. Germline lookup yields CDR1 LGHNA and CDR2 YNFKEQ. V lost 3 bases and J lost 0, with 11 bases in between. This chain's CDR3 is CASSHPLGSTNEKLFF. CDR3 nucleotides: TGTGCCAGCAGCCACCCTCTGGGTTCAACTAATGAAAAACTGTTTTTT.

J is TRBJ2-1 and V is TRBV5-1; 9 bases fit TRBD2. The CDR3 is 15 amino acids. Unmatched junction bases numbered 5, after V lost 4 bases and J lost 3 bases. CDR1 SGHRS and CDR2 YFSETQ come from the germline V gene. The CDR3 reads CASSPASGNYNEQFF. The CDR3 DNA sequence: TGCGCCAGCAGCCCGGCTAGCGGGAACTACAATGAGCAGTTCTTC.

This chain uses TRBV29-1 with TRBJ1-1; 9 positions match TRBD1. The V gene's germline CDR1 is SQVTM and CDR2 ANQGSEA. This CDR3 comprises 17 residues. Trimming cost V 8 bases and J 3 bases; bases outside gene matches: 19. CDR3 protein: CSTWDRVGHMEDTEAFF. CDR3 bases: TGCAGCACATGGGACAGGGTGGGCCATATGGAAGACACTGAAGCTTTCTTT.

The V and J genes are TRBV18 and TRBJ1-1; unclear D gene. Germline V gene sequence: CDR1 KGHSH, CDR2 LQKENI. The V end lost 6 bases, the J end lost 3 bases, and 14 bases lay between the germline ends. This CDR3 contains 14 residues. CDR3 region: CASSPGPEHTEAFF. In DNA form, the CDR3 reads TGTGCCAGCTCGCCCGGACCGGAGCACACTGAAGCTTTCTTT. Combining the CDR3 with reference TRBV18 and TRBJ1-1 gives the whole variable domain NAGVMQNPRHLVRRRGQEARLRCSPMKGHSHVYWYRQLPEEGLKFMVYLQKENIIDESGMPKERFSAEFPKEGPSILRIQQVVRGDSAAYFCASSPGPEHTEAFFGQGTRLTVV.

V gene TRBV6-6 combines with J gene TRBJ2-7; no clear D gene. With 5 bases removed from V and 7 bases from J, the gap between germline ends came to 15 bases. The CDR3 is 13 residues long. Per germline, CDR1 MNHNY and CDR2 SVGAGI (reference sequence). The CDR3 loop reads CASSGPPVWEQYF. CDR3 DNA sequence: TGTGCCAGCAGTGGACCGCCCGTGTGGGAGCAGTACTTC.

The chain joins TRBV5-6 to TRBJ1-4; D not certain. This CDR3 has 15 amino acids. Trimming took 0 bases from V and 0 from J, leaving 6 bases between them. Germline V gene sequence: CDR1 SGHDT, CDR2 YYEEEE. In nucleotides, the CDR3 is TGTGCCAGCAGCTTGGGAGGCCCAACTAATGAAAAACTGTTTTTT. Residues: CASSLGGPTNEKLFF.

The rearrangement uses TRBV11-2 and TRBJ2-5, with D tentatively TRBD2 (5 bases). The V gene's germline CDR1 is SGHAT and CDR2 FQNNGV. CDR3 length equals 13 residues. The V and J ends lost 7 bases and 5 bases respectively, with 14 bases between them. The DNA of the CDR3 is TGTGCCAGCACTAGAGACCCGGGGGAGACCCAGTACTTC. This gives the protein CASTRDPGETQYF.

This clone appeared a single time. The chain employs TRBV9 and TRBJ2-7, with D unresolved. In germline, CDR1 is SGDLS, CDR2 YYNGEE. Trimming stripped 4 bases from V and 1 base from J, with 12 bases between. This CDR3 is built from 14 residues. Written as DNA, the CDR3 is TGTGCCAGCAGCCCTCGATCGGAGTCCTACGAGCAGTACTTC. Its protein product is CASSPRSESYEQYF.

V and J are TRBV5-1 and TRBJ1-1; no clear D. V was trimmed by 4 bases and J by 2 bases, leaving 12 bases between them. The CDR3 totals 14 residues. Germline CDR1 SGHRS, CDR2 YFSETQ. The CDR3 loop is CASSAGWVNTEAFF. In DNA, the CDR3 is TGCGCCAGCAGCGCGGGGTGGGTTAACACTGAAGCTTTCTTT.

The chain carries TRBV19 and TRBJ2-1, with D possibly TRBD2 on 5 matching bases. Germline-derived CDR1 and CDR2 are LNHDA and SQIVND (reference sequence). The CDR3 has 11 residues. V lost 4 bases and J lost 10, with 8 bases in between. The CDR3 loop reads CASSTRREQFF. DNA for the CDR3: TGTGCCAGTAGTACCCGGAGGGAGCAGTTCTTC.

The chain has TRBV11-3 and TRBJ2-2; TRBD2 might be the D (6 bases). Germline CDR1 and CDR2: SGHNT and YENEEA. The CDR3 loop spans 14 amino acids. V was shortened by 5 bases and J by 1 base, with 8 bases between the two germline ends. The CDR3 nucleotides are TGTGCCAGCAGCCGGGACTTGAACACCGGGGAGCTGTTTTTT. This codes for CASSRDLNTGELFF.

This chain uses TRBV6-5 with TRBJ2-7, with D perhaps matching TRBD2 (5 bases). V was clipped by 5 bases and J by 4 bases, with 18 bases between them. In germline, CDR1 is MNHEY, CDR2 SVGAGI. The CDR3 runs to 15 residues. The CDR3 sequence is CASSPGIGVRYEQYF. The CDR3 DNA is TGTGCCAGCAGTCCTGGGATCGGGGTACGGTACGAGCAGTACTTC.

V and J are TRBV11-1 and TRBJ2-7, with 7 positions matching TRBD1. The length of the CDR3 is 14 residues. The trim removed 3 bases at V and 1 base at J, leaving 3 bases unmatched. The germline V gene encodes CDR1 SGHAT and CDR2 FQDESV (reference sequence). CDR3 nucleotide sequence: TGTGCCAGCAGCTTCCGGGACAGTTCCTACGAGCAGTACTTC. Translation: CASSFRDSSYEQYF.

The rearrangement joins TRBV6-6 to TRBJ1-2, with D hard to call. CDR3 length: 13 amino acids. Trimming pared 7 bases from V and 1 base from J, leaving 10 bases between. Germline V gene data show CDR1 as MNHNY and CDR2 as SVGAGI (reference sequence). The CDR3 sequence: CASTSGNNYGYTF. In DNA, the CDR3 is TGTGCCAGCACATCCGGGAATAACTATGGCTACACCTTC.

The chain links TRBV10-3 to TRBJ2-3; no firm D call. V was pared by 3 bases and J by 0 bases, with 1 base between. The length of the CDR3 is 12 residues. Germline CDR1 ENHRY, CDR2 SYGVKD. The CDR3 DNA reads TGTGCCATCAGTGACAGCACAGATACGCAGTATTTT. As protein: CAISDSTDTQYF.

Here the CDR3 reads CASSSSTDTQYF. DNA of the CDR3: TGTGCCAGCAGCTCCAGCACAGATACGCAGTATTTT. The chain recombines TRBV7-9 with TRBJ2-3, with D hard to call. The germline V and J ends were trimmed by 4 bases and 0 bases, with 2 bases remaining between them. Germline CDR1 and CDR2: SEHNR and FQNEAQ (reference sequence). The CDR3 has 12 residues.

This chain joins TRBV25-1 and TRBJ1-2; TRBD1 aligns across 9 bases. Trimming removed 4 bases from V and 7 bases from J; junction bases left unmatched: 13. Germline CDR1 MGHDK, CDR2 SYGVNS. There are 16 residues in the CDR3. CDR3 protein: CASSGPGTGLGFGYTF. The DNA for the CDR3 is TGTGCCAGCAGTGGTCCCGGGACAGGGCTGGGGTTTGGCTACACCTTC.

The chain carries TRBV19 and TRBJ2-5, with 8 bases lining up with TRBD2. The ends lost 4 bases at V and 2 bases at J; junction bases unmatched: 9. The CDR3 is 16 residues long. The germline V gene encodes CDR1 LNHDA and CDR2 SQIVND (reference sequence). DNA of the CDR3: TGTGCCAGTAGTAACGGACTAGCCGGCTTTCAAGAGACCCAGTACTTC. Residues: CASSNGLAGFQETQYF.

The rearrangement uses TRBV5-1 and TRBJ2-1; 12 bases are shared with TRBD2. The CDR3 extends over 16 amino acids. V shed 0 bases, J shed 2 bases, and the junction held 0 bases outside the gene matches. Germline-derived CDR1 and CDR2 are SGHRS and YFSETQ. The CDR3 sequence: CASSLGLAGAYNEQFF. CDR3 nucleotide sequence: TGCGCCAGCAGCTTGGGACTAGCGGGAGCCTACAATGAGCAGTTCTTC.

The chain is built from TRBV7-6 and TRBJ2-3; perhaps TRBD2 as D (5 bases). This CDR3 comprises 14 residues. Germline lookup yields CDR1 SGHVS and CDR2 FNYEAQ. The V gene lost 9 bases and the J gene lost 2 bases, with 15 bases spanning the gap. CDR3 amino acids: CASSGSLLTDTQYF. The CDR3 DNA reads as TGTGCCAGTTCTGGGAGTTTACTCACAGATACGCAGTATTTT.

This rearrangement joins TRBV6-5 to TRBJ2-7, with 8 bases lining up with TRBD2. CDR1 is MNHEY, CDR2 SVGAGI, per germline. The CDR3 consists of 14 residues. The J segment lost 6 bases and the V segment lost 6 bases, leaving 10 bases of the junction unmatched. Here the CDR3 reads CASRSSGRIGEQYF. CDR3 bases: TGTGCCAGCAGGAGCAGCGGGAGAATAGGCGAGCAGTACTTC.

The chain employs TRBV28 and TRBJ2-1; D perhaps matches TRBD2 (5 bases). The germline V and J ends were trimmed by 2 bases and 2 bases, with 10 bases remaining between them. CDR1 MDHEN and CDR2 SYDVKM come from the germline V gene. The CDR3 runs 15 residues. The CDR3 loop is CASSLIGIPYNEQFF. The CDR3 DNA reads TGTGCCAGCAGTTTAATCGGGATCCCCTACAATGAGCAGTTCTTC.

This chain uses TRBV30 with TRBJ1-2; D is ambiguous. The CDR3 consists of 12 residues. The V gene lost 0 bases and the J gene lost 2 bases, with 4 bases spanning the gap. Germline V lookup: CDR1 GTSNPN, CDR2 SVGIG (reference sequence). The CDR3 coding sequence is TGTGCCTGGAGTGTTGAGAACTATGGCTACACCTTC. The encoded protein is CAWSVENYGYTF.